A selection of T cell receptor beta chains follows, all from one sample in a study of CD8+CD57+ T cells in acquired aplastic anemia. One entry per CDR3 protein, called by TCRdb with MiXCR from the reads. Of 150,000 or so distinct CDR3 sequences in the sample, roughly 50% were seen once. Source material: sorted CD4+, CD8+, or CD8+CD57+ T cells (not recorded which) from PBMCs. The receptors were gathered from a human donor with aplastic anemia. CDR3s include the opening cysteine and the closing phenylalanine or tryptophan. Fields, in order: J gene, D gene, clone size, V gene, CDR3 DNA, CDR3 protein. D genes are given only for firm matches. Clone size is not always given. Where it is, it says once, few, many or a class for expanded clones.

>TRBJ2-1|.|.|TRBV25-1
TGTGCCTGCAGTGCTCGTCACTCCCTTGTATCGGGGGAGCAGTTCTTC
CACSARHSLVSGEQFF
>TRBJ2-6|.|.|TRBV20-1
TGCAGTGCCAGCCCCGGGGCCAACGTCCTGACTTTC
CSASPGANVLTF
>TRBJ2-3|TRBD1|.|TRBV15
TGTGCCACCAGCAGCCCCGGGACAGGTACAGATACGCAGTATTTT
CATSSPGTGTDTQYF
>TRBJ2-1|TRBD2|many|TRBV7-9
TGTGCCAGCAGCGCGACTAGCGGGCCAAGGCAGTTCTTC
CASSATSGPRQFF
>TRBJ1-5|.|.|TRBV5-5
TGTGCCAGCAGCCTCCTTAGGGAGGGCAATCAGCCCCAGCATTTT
CASSLLREGNQPQHF
>TRBJ1-2|TRBD1|.|TRBV29-1
TGCAGCGTTGAAGTCCGGGACAGCTTTTTCAACTACACCTTC
CSVEVRDSFFNYTF
>TRBJ2-7|TRBD2|.|TRBV2
TGTGCCAGCAGGGCTAGCGGGCTTTACGAGCAGTACTTC
CASRASGLYEQYF
>TRBJ1-4|TRBD1|few|TRBV24-1
TGTGCCACCAGCTTGGGACAGGGAAAAGAAAAACTGTTTTTT
CATSLGQGKEKLFF
>TRBJ2-7|TRBD2|.|TRBV4-2
TGTGCCAGCAGCCAAGTGGCTAGCGGGAGGGCCGGCGAGCAGTACTTC
CASSQVASGRAGEQYF
>TRBJ2-6|.|many|TRBV19
TGTGCCAGTAGTAGCCGAAACCTCGGGACAAGCAACGTCCTGACTTTC
CASSSRNLGTSNVLTF
>TRBJ1-6|.|.|TRBV5-1
TGCGCCAGCAGCTTGGAACAGAATAATTCACCCCTCCACTTT
CASSLEQNNSPLHF
>TRBJ1-2|.|medium-sized|TRBV29-1
TGCAGCGTTTCGGTGTCGGACTACACCTTC
CSVSVSDYTF
>TRBJ2-1|.|many|TRBV11-2
TGTGCCAGCAGCTTAGACTCCTCCTACAATGAGCAGTTCTTC
CASSLDSSYNEQFF
>TRBJ2-7|.|many|TRBV6-1
TGTGCCAGCAGCTCCCCCACTCTTAGCTCCTACGAGCAGTACTTC
CASSSPTLSSYEQYF
>TRBJ2-2|TRBD1|.|TRBV4-2
TGTGCCAGCAGCGCCCCGGGAATTCGACAGGGGGTCGGGGAGCTGTTTTTT
CASSAPGIRQGVGELFF
>TRBJ2-3|.|many|TRBV27
TGTGCCAGCAGTCCCTCTGGCACAGATACGCAGTATTTT
CASSPSGTDTQYF
>TRBJ1-5|.|many|TRBV12-3/TRBV12-4
TGTGCCAGCAGTCCCGCAATCAAAAATCAGCCCCAGCATTTT
CASSPAIKNQPQHF
>TRBJ1-1|TRBD1|.|TRBV5-1
TGCGCCAGCAGCTTTTCGGCACAGGGGCTCGAAGCTTTCTTT
CASSFSAQGLEAFF
>TRBJ2-5|TRBD2|.|TRBV2
TGCGCCAGCATACTAGCGGGAAAAGGGACCCAGTACTTC
CASILAGKGTQYF
>TRBJ1-4|.|few|TRBV6-1
TGTGCCAGCACCGGCCCTTCAAATGAAAAACTGTTTTTT
CASTGPSNEKLFF
>TRBJ1-1|.|many|TRBV9
TGTGCCAGCAGCGAGGAGACTGGAAAAGCTTTCTTT
CASSEETGKAFF
>TRBJ2-1|.|.|TRBV20-1
TGCAGTGCTTTCGCCGAAATGCACAATGAGCAGTTCTTC
CSAFAEMHNEQFF
>TRBJ2-1|.|.|TRBV19
TGTGCCAGTAGCCTCAGCCGCAATGAGCAGTTCTTC
CASSLSRNEQFF
>TRBJ1-2|.|few|TRBV2
TGTGCCAGCAGTGAAGCGCCTAGGGGCTACACCTTC
CASSEAPRGYTF
>TRBJ2-6|TRBD1|many|TRBV19
TGTGCCAGTAGTCAGGACAGGGGAGCCTTCAACGTCCTGACTTTC
CASSQDRGAFNVLTF
>TRBJ2-7|TRBD2|.|TRBV20-1
TGCAGTGCTCTAGCGGTGTCCCTCTCCTACGAGCAGTACTTC
CSALAVSLSYEQYF
>TRBJ1-1|.|many|TRBV6-6
TGTGCCAGCAGTTACTCGTTTTGGGGGATGAACACTGAAGCTTTCTTT
CASSYSFWGMNTEAFF
>TRBJ2-1|TRBD2|.|TRBV2
TGTGCCAGCAGCGGCGATGAGCGGGGGGGTAATGAGCAGTTCTTC
CASSGDERGGNEQFF
>TRBJ1-5|.|.|TRBV2
TGTGCCAGCAGTGAAAGGTCTGGTCAGCCCCAGCATTTT
CASSERSGQPQHF
>TRBJ2-3|.|many|TRBV6-1
TGTGCCAGCAGCCCCCGCGGCACAGATACGCAGTATTTT
CASSPRGTDTQYF
>TRBJ2-1|TRBD2|many|TRBV11-2
TGTGCCAGCAGCCCAGTAGCGGGTCCTACCTACAATGAGCAGTTCTTC
CASSPVAGPTYNEQFF
>TRBJ2-3|TRBD1|few|TRBV5-6
TGTGCCAGCAGCTCCAGGGGGCAGAGCGATACGCAGTATTTT
CASSSRGQSDTQYF
>TRBJ1-6|.|many|TRBV6-1
TGTGCCAGCAGTAGTACCGGTGGTGGGCACAATTCACCCCTCCACTTT
CASSSTGGGHNSPLHF